The 29 T cell receptor beta chains below all came from one sample that was sequenced in a study of shared clonotypes between healthy human individuals. Assay used: immunoSEQ multiplex PCR; TCRdb lists only in-frame clones, some missing. The profile shows about 960,000 clones, 70% to 85% of them singletons. Sequenced input: memory CD4+ T cells sorted from blood. The subset is: CD45RA-negative fraction. Receptor source: a man younger than 30 in good health.

The chain uses TRBV5-1 and TRBJ1-4; no clear D. CDR1 is SGHRS and CDR2 is YFSETQ in the germline V gene. Between the trimmed V and J ends, which lost 0 bases and 1 base, there was a span of 7 bases. The CDR3 sequence is 15 residues long. The CDR3 protein is CASSLAGLTNEKLFF. For the CDR3, the DNA is TGCGCCAGCAGCTTGGCGGGGTTAACTAATGAAAAACTGTTTTTT.

Details on this clone: The sample contains more than one DNA sequence encoding this CDR3. V usage is TRBV18 and J usage is TRBJ2-5, with unresolved D. Per germline, CDR1 KGHSH and CDR2 LQKENI. The CDR3 sequence is 14 residues long. V gave up 3 bases and J gave up 1 base, with 9 bases separating them. The CDR3 protein is CASSPLTTQETQYF. In DNA, the CDR3 is TGTGCCAGCTCACCGCTAACGACCCAAGAGACCCAGTACTTC.

The gene calls are TRBV11-2 and TRBJ2-3, with a tentative D call TRBD1 (6 bases). Trimming removed 3 bases from V and 3 bases from J, with 19 bases in between. The CDR3 spans 17 residues. Germline V gene lookup returns CDR1 SGHAT and CDR2 FQNNGV. CDR3 sequence: CASSFGLGAGRTDTQYF. The CDR3 nucleotides are TGTGCCAGCAGCTTCGGCCTGGGGGCTGGTCGGACAGATACGCAGTATTTT. Full variable domain (outside the CDR3, taken from reference TRBV11-2 and TRBJ2-3): EAGVAQSPRYKIIEKRQSVAFWCNPISGHATLYWYQQILGQGPKLLIQFQNNGVVDDSQLPKDRFSAERLKGVDSTLKIQPAKLEDSAVYLCASSFGLGAGRTDTQYFGPGTRLTVL.

The chain links TRBV4-3 to TRBJ2-7; 7 bases align to TRBD2. Germline trimming cut 0 bases from V and 5 bases from J; bases unmatched to any gene: 4. Germline CDR1 LGHNA, CDR2 YSLEER. The CDR3 extends over 14 amino acids. This chain's CDR3 is CASSQEKGLNEQYF. CDR3 nucleotide sequence: TGCGCCAGCAGCCAAGAGAAGGGACTAAACGAGCAGTACTTC.

Only one count was recorded for this clone. The chain links TRBV10-3 to TRBJ2-1; 8 nucleotides match TRBD2. After removal of 1 base from V and 1 base from J, the junction contained 6 bases not matched to a gene. In germline, CDR1 is ENHRY, CDR2 SYGVKD. This CDR3 is 17 amino acids long. CDR3 region: CAISEFEAGASYNEQFF. CDR3 nucleotide sequence: TGTGCCATCAGTGAGTTTGAAGCGGGGGCGTCCTACAATGAGCAGTTCTTC.

This clone was counted a single time. V gene TRBV7-9 combines with J gene TRBJ1-2, with TRBD1 matching over 8 bases. Germline assignment: CDR1 SEHNR and CDR2 FQNEAQ (reference sequence). Trimming cost V 4 bases and J 4 bases; bases outside gene matches: 5. The CDR3 has 14 amino acids. The CDR3 region has the DNA TGTGCCAGCAGCTCGGACAGGGTGGGCTATGGCTACACCTTC. Residues: CASSSDRVGYGYTF.

This clone has only one observation. The J gene is TRBJ1-6, the V gene TRBV10-2; TRBD1 is a possible D gene (5 bases). Trimming shortened V by 2 bases and J by 7 bases, and 12 bases separated the two germline ends. CDR1 and CDR2 from the germline V gene are WSHSY and SAAADI. CDR3 length equals 15 residues. The CDR3 loop is CASSEGTVINSPLHF. CDR3 nucleotide sequence: TGCGCCAGCAGTGAGGGGACGGTGATAAATTCACCCCTCCACTTT.

CDR3 sequence reads: CASSLLGTGNQPQHF. CDR3 sequence (DNA): TGTGCCAGCAGCTTACTAGGGACAGGTAATCAGCCCCAGCATTTT. The J gene is TRBJ1-5, the V gene TRBV7-9, with 8 bases aligning to TRBD1. Unmatched junction bases numbered 4, after V lost 2 bases and J lost 4 bases. The CDR3 is 15 residues long. Germline V gene lookup returns CDR1 SEHNR and CDR2 FQNEAQ (reference sequence).

The chain carries TRBV7-3 and TRBJ2-3; D is perhaps TRBD2 (5 bases). V was cut by 0 bases and J by 0 bases, with 10 bases left in between. Per the germline V gene, CDR1 is SGHTA and CDR2 is FQGTGA. The CDR3 spans 16 residues. The CDR3 DNA reads as TGTGCCAGCAGCTTAACCGCGAGGACTAGCACAGATACGCAGTATTTT. Protein: CASSLTARTSTDTQYF.

The chain joins TRBV7-9 to TRBJ1-6; 7 bases match TRBD1. The CDR3 totals 16 residues. V shed 1 base, J shed 9 bases, and the junction held 9 bases outside the gene matches. Germline V gene data show CDR1 as SEHNR and CDR2 as FQNEAQ (reference sequence). This CDR3 reads CASSLVGTEMGSPLHF. The DNA of the CDR3 is TGTGCCAGCAGCTTAGTCGGGACAGAGATGGGTTCACCCCTCCACTTT.

V gene TRBV14 combines with J gene TRBJ2-1, with D uncertain. The CDR3 length is 13 residues. Germline assignment: CDR1 SGHDN and CDR2 FVKESK. The germline V and J ends were trimmed by 2 bases and 9 bases, with 11 bases remaining between them. CDR3 nucleotide sequence: TGTGCCAGCAGCCAACAACATACTGGTGAGCAGTTCTTC. Translation: CASSQQHTGEQFF.

The rearrangement uses TRBV7-9 and TRBJ1-4; D is possibly TRBD1 (5 bases). The CDR3 spans 15 residues. Germline V gene lookup returns CDR1 SEHNR and CDR2 FQNEAQ (reference sequence). V was clipped by 5 bases and J by 5 bases, with 15 bases between them. CDR3 in amino acids: CASSRQAGQNEKLFF. The CDR3 DNA sequence: TGTGCCAGCAGCCGCCAGGCAGGGCAGAATGAAAAACTGTTTTTT.

V and J are TRBV18 and TRBJ1-1, with D possibly matching TRBD1 (5 bases). Germline-derived CDR1 and CDR2 are KGHSH and LQKENI. V lost 5 bases and J 0 bases, leaving 7 bases between the germline ends. The length of the CDR3 is 13 residues. The DNA of the CDR3 is TGTGCCAGCTCAGAGGACATGAACACTGAAGCTTTCTTT. This translates into CASSEDMNTEAFF.

V is TRBV5-6 and J is TRBJ2-2; TRBD1 is a possible D gene (6 bases). Looked up from germline, CDR1 is SGHDT and CDR2 is YYEEEE. Trimming cost V 3 bases and J 7 bases, with 16 bases left between them. The CDR3 consists of 15 residues. The CDR3 here is CASSSPGTRGGELFF. The CDR3 DNA follows: TGTGCCAGCAGCTCACCCGGGACAAGAGGCGGGGAGCTGTTTTTT.

This chain connects TRBV9 to TRBJ1-1; 7 nucleotides match TRBD1. Germline CDR1 and CDR2: SGDLS and YYNGEE. The CDR3 is 14 residues long. Trimming at V came to 3 bases and at J to 5 bases, leaving 7 bases not matched to a gene. The CDR3 protein is CASSAMAGGTEAFF. CDR3 sequence (DNA): TGTGCCAGCAGCGCCATGGCAGGGGGGACTGAAGCTTTCTTT.

This sequence joins TRBV6-6 and TRBJ2-5; weak D call: TRBD1 (6 bases). Trimming shortened V by 6 bases and J by 5 bases, and 10 bases separated the two germline ends. This CDR3 has 12 residues. Per germline, CDR1 MNHNY and CDR2 SVGAGI (reference sequence). In nucleotides, the CDR3 is TGTGCCAGCAGGCAGGGGCTGGAGACCCAGTACTTC. The encoded protein is CASRQGLETQYF.

The rearrangement links TRBV14 to TRBJ1-2, with a possible D match to TRBD1 (6 bases). The CDR3 has 15 residues. The germline gives CDR1 SGHDN, CDR2 FVKESK. The V end lost 0 bases, the J end lost 7 bases, and 15 bases lay between the germline ends. The DNA of the CDR3 is TGTGCCAGCAGCCAAGAAGGTTGGGGGCCTGGTGGCTACACCTTC. It is translated as CASSQEGWGPGGYTF.

V gene TRBV6-5 combines with J gene TRBJ2-7; 16 positions agree with TRBD2. This CDR3 contains 14 residues. Germline values: CDR1 MNHEY, CDR2 SVGAGI. Trimming at V came to 4 bases and at J to 13 bases, leaving 7 bases not matched to a gene. The CDR3 reads CASSSGTSGRALYF. The CDR3 DNA sequence: TGTGCCAGCAGTTCCGGGACTAGCGGGAGGGCCCTATACTTC.

The chain links TRBV10-2 to TRBJ2-6; D gene ambiguous. V lost 3 bases and J 0 bases, leaving 6 bases between the germline ends. Germline assignment: CDR1 WSHSY and CDR2 SAAADI. The CDR3 sequence is 15 residues long. The CDR3 loop reads CASSDFPSGANVLTF. CDR3 nucleotide sequence: TGCGCCAGCAGTGATTTCCCCTCTGGGGCCAACGTCCTGACTTTC.

V usage is TRBV7-2 and J usage is TRBJ2-5, with TRBD2 as a possible D gene (6 bases). Trimming shortened V by 0 bases and J by 2 bases, and 10 bases separated the two germline ends. The germline V gene encodes CDR1 SGHTA and CDR2 FQGNSA. The CDR3 is made up of 15 amino acids. The CDR3 bases are TGTGCCAGCAGCTTAGCTAGGAGGGGACAAGAGACCCAGTACTTC. As protein: CASSLARRGQETQYF. The complete variable domain, with remaining parts taken from reference TRBV7-2 and TRBJ2-5, reads GAGVSQSPSNKVTEKGKDVELRCDPISGHTALYWYRQSLGQGLEFLIYFQGNSAPDKSGLPSDRFSAERTGGSVSTLTIQRTQQEDSAVYLCASSLARRGQETQYFGPGTRLLVL.

The chain employs TRBV21-1 and TRBJ2-7; whether TRBD2, the table's D call, matches the DNA was not checked. TRBV21-1 is described as a pseudogene. The CDR3 has 18 residues. CDR3 nucleotides: TGTGCCAGCAGCAAACGGGGGGGGCCCTCCCACCGAGCCTACGAGCAGTACTTC. Its protein product is CASSKRGGPSHRAYEQYF.

The chain has TRBV11-2 and TRBJ1-1, with D possibly matching TRBD1 (5 bases). V was shortened by 1 base and J by 5 bases, with 20 bases between the two germline ends. The CDR3 has 17 residues. Germline CDR1 is SGHAT and CDR2 is FQNNGV. The CDR3 region is CASSLGRGLPTTTEAFF. The CDR3 coding sequence is TGTGCCAGCAGCTTAGGAAGGGGCCTCCCTACGACGACTGAAGCTTTCTTT.

This clone showed up just once. The chain couples TRBV28 to TRBJ1-2, with 11 bases lining up with TRBD1. The trim removed 3 bases at V and 8 bases at J, leaving 8 bases unmatched. The CDR3 spans 15 residues. Germline CDR1 is MDHEN and CDR2 is SYDVKM. CDR3 loop: CASSFGGTGGEGYTF. The DNA of the CDR3 is TGTGCCAGCAGTTTCGGGGGGACAGGGGGAGAAGGCTACACCTTC.

The chain uses TRBV11-2 and TRBJ2-7, with 13 bases that match TRBD2. J gave up 2 bases and V 0 bases, and 4 bases lay outside the gene matches. There are 17 residues in the CDR3. Per the germline V gene, CDR1 is SGHAT and CDR2 is FQNNGV. CDR3 coding DNA: TGTGCCAGCAGCTTAGATGGGACTAGCGGGATTGCCTACGAGCAGTACTTC. Protein: CASSLDGTSGIAYEQYF.

A word on this clone: Only one base separates this from a far larger clonotype, so it likely reflects a read error. The rearrangement links TRBV14 to TRBJ1-2; D not resolved. This CDR3 region has 12 residues. The germline V and J ends were trimmed by 3 bases and 3 bases, with 5 bases remaining between them. Germline loops: CDR1 SGHDN, CDR2 FVKESK. For the CDR3, the DNA is TGTGCCAGCAGCCACGGAGACTATGGCTACACCTTC. Encoded protein: CASSHGDYGYTF.

This clone has more than one count but fewer than ten. This chain connects TRBV5-1 to TRBJ1-4; 9 positions agree with TRBD1. CDR1 SGHRS and CDR2 YFSETQ come from the germline V gene. CDR3 size: 14 residues. J gave up 7 bases and V 3 bases, and 4 bases lay outside the gene matches. The CDR3, as DNA: TGCGCCAGCAGCTCGACAGGGGGGGTTGAAAAACTGTTTTTT. Protein sequence: CASSSTGGVEKLFF.

The chain links TRBV11-2 to TRBJ1-1, with TRBD1 as a possible D gene (6 bases). V was cut by 1 base and J by 3 bases, with 12 bases left in between. The germline V gene encodes CDR1 SGHAT and CDR2 FQNNGV. The CDR3 has 15 amino acids. The chain's CDR3 is CASSLGGGRDTEAFF. The DNA of the CDR3 is TGTGCCAGCAGCTTAGGTGGGGGGCGGGACACTGAAGCTTTCTTT.

The rearrangement links TRBV10-3 to TRBJ2-2; 10 bases are a match to TRBD2. Per the germline V gene, CDR1 is ENHRY and CDR2 is SYGVKD. This CDR3 region has 18 residues. Losses at the gene ends were 5 bases for V and 3 bases for J; bases not matched to a gene: 12. CDR3 region: CAISKLTSGLGDTGELFF. The CDR3 nucleotides are TGTGCCATCAGTAAACTGACTAGCGGGCTAGGGGACACCGGGGAGCTGTTTTTT.

V usage is TRBV5-1 and J usage is TRBJ1-6; 7 bases align to TRBD1. V was pared by 3 bases and J by 8 bases, with 5 bases of the junction left unmatched. Per germline, CDR1 SGHRS and CDR2 YFSETQ. CDR3 length equals 14 residues. For the CDR3, the DNA is TGCGCCAGCAGCTCCGGGACAGATTATTCACCCCTCCACTTT. Residues: CASSSGTDYSPLHF.